These 25 T cell receptor beta chains came from one sample sequenced in a study of cytomegalovirus exposure and HLA in healthy donors listed by TCRdb under 2017. Library generation was performed with the immunoSEQ multiplex PCR assay. A mixture of 60 forward primers for TCR Vbeta segments and 13 reverse primers for TCR Jbeta segments was used in the multiplex PCR. TCRdb provides this immuneACCESS table in a form limited to in-frame rearrangements. Some clones are lacking; in checked studies, under half of them reflect an unresolved V gene, and why the rest are absent is not known. The sample table contains about 120,000 clones; only one count was recorded for approximately 80% of them. Clones ranked in the top ten supply more than 8% of the sample. Sequenced material: PBMCs. The receptors were sampled from a female donor in good health and CMV-seropositive.

This chain joins TRBV5-1 and TRBJ1-3; TRBD1 is a possible D gene (5 bases). This CDR3 has 13 amino acids. Germline assignment: CDR1 SGHRS and CDR2 YFSETQ. V was cut by 7 bases and J by 0 bases, with 8 bases left in between. CDR3 in amino acids: CASRGSSGNTIYF. DNA for the CDR3: TGCGCCAGCCGGGGGAGCTCTGGAAACACCATATATTTT.

DNA of the CDR3: TGCGCCAGCAGCAATTTACAGGGTGAAGGAACTGAAGCTTTCTTT. Amino acid sequence: CASSNLQGEGTEAFF. This chain uses TRBV5-1 with TRBJ1-1; D may be TRBD1 (6 bases). CDR1 is SGHRS, CDR2 YFSETQ, per germline. The CDR3 covers 15 residues. The V end lost 4 bases, the J end lost 5 bases, and 18 bases lay between the germline ends.

The rearrangement uses TRBV2 and TRBJ2-5; D is possibly TRBD1 (5 bases). The V gene's germline CDR1 is SNHLY and CDR2 FYNNEI. The CDR3 is 14 residues long. With 2 bases removed from V and 6 bases from J, the gap between germline ends came to 13 bases. The CDR3 spells CASSESQGRQTQYF. The CDR3 DNA reads TGTGCCAGCAGTGAAAGCCAGGGTAGGCAGACCCAGTACTTC.

This clone came up a few times. This rearrangement joins TRBV6-5 to TRBJ1-1; 8 nucleotides agree with TRBD1. V lost 2 bases and J lost 5; bases outside the gene matches: 7. Per germline, CDR1 MNHEY and CDR2 SVGAGI. The CDR3 is made up of 15 amino acids. CDR3 DNA: TGTGCCAGCAGTTACCCAGGACAGGGAGGAACTGAAGCTTTCTTT. Translation: CASSYPGQGGTEAFF.

The V call is TRBV18, the J call TRBJ1-5; TRBD1 is a possible D gene (5 bases). CDR1 and CDR2 from the germline V gene are KGHSH and LQKENI. Trimming stripped 4 bases from V and 0 bases from J, with 13 bases between. The CDR3 has 16 amino acids. Written as DNA, the CDR3 is TGTGCCAGCTCACAGAACCGGCAGGGTAGCAATCAGCCCCAGCATTTT. As protein: CASSQNRQGSNQPQHF.

The J gene is TRBJ1-3, the V gene TRBV5-1, with 11 bases identical to TRBD1. J lost 4 bases, V lost 4 bases, and 10 bases had no gene match. The CDR3 is 17 amino acids. Germline V gene lookup returns CDR1 SGHRS and CDR2 YFSETQ. The CDR3 region has the DNA TGCGCCAGCAGCGCATCCGGGACAGGGGGTCTAGGAAACACCATATATTTT. This sequence encodes CASSASGTGGLGNTIYF.

The rearrangement uses TRBV6-6 and TRBJ1-2; perhaps TRBD1 as D (6 bases). The CDR3 extends over 15 amino acids. Deletions cut 7 bases from V and 4 bases from J, with 19 bases between. CDR1 MNHNY and CDR2 SVGAGI come from the germline V gene (reference sequence). The CDR3 nucleotides read TGTGCCAGCATCCTCGACAGGACTGGGCTCTATGGCTACACCTTC. It yields the protein CASILDRTGLYGYTF.

This chain connects TRBV2 to TRBJ2-1; TRBD2 might be the D (5 bases). This CDR3 is 12 amino acids long. The V end was cut by 6 bases, the J end by 11 bases, with 14 bases between. Germline V gives CDR1 SNHLY, CDR2 FYNNEI. CDR3 in amino acids: CASSRNRDKQFF. CDR3 sequence (DNA): TGTGCCAGCAGCCGGAACCGGGATAAGCAGTTCTTC.

This rearrangement joins TRBV7-2 to TRBJ2-2; 7 nucleotides line up with TRBD1. Germline CDR1 SGHTA, CDR2 FQGNSA. The CDR3 covers 13 residues. The ends lost 5 bases at V and 6 bases at J; junction bases unmatched: 3. The CDR3: CASSLDRAGELFF. In nucleotides, the CDR3 is TGTGCCAGCAGCCTAGACAGGGCCGGGGAGCTGTTTTTT.

The chain carries TRBV15 and TRBJ2-2; 11 nucleotides align to TRBD1. Germline CDR1 LNHNV, CDR2 YYDKDF (reference sequence). CDR3 size: 15 residues. The trim removed 3 bases at V and 7 bases at J, leaving 4 bases unmatched. In nucleotides, the CDR3 is TGTGCCACCAGCAGGGACAGGGGGCTCGGCGGGGAGCTGTTTTTT. This gives the protein CATSRDRGLGGELFF.

The chain carries TRBV5-1 and TRBJ2-1; possible D gene TRBD2, 7 bases. The CDR3 runs 15 residues. The V gene's germline CDR1 is SGHRS and CDR2 YFSETQ. Trimming shortened V by 5 bases and J by 2 bases, and 14 bases separated the two germline ends. The CDR3 protein is CASRQEGGAYNEQFF. In DNA form, the CDR3 reads TGCGCCAGCAGGCAAGAGGGGGGGGCCTACAATGAGCAGTTCTTC.

J is TRBJ2-5 and V is TRBV11-1, with TRBD1 matching 8 bases. Germline CDR1 SGHAT, CDR2 FQDESV (reference sequence). After removal of 5 bases from V and 4 bases from J, the junction contained 6 bases not matched to a gene. This CDR3 contains 14 residues. The CDR3 here is CASSPDRGGETQYF. CDR3 bases: TGTGCCAGCAGCCCCGACAGGGGAGGAGAGACCCAGTACTTC.

In its sample, this clone was seen once. The V gene is TRBV27, the J gene TRBJ1-4; 7 bases fit TRBD1. The V segment lost 4 bases and the J segment 8 bases; nucleotides outside the gene matches: 16. This CDR3 has 17 amino acids. The germline CDR1 and CDR2 sequences are MNHEY and SMNVEV (reference sequence). The CDR3 region has the DNA TGTGCCAGCAGTTCCGTCCTTCTAGGGGGCGCAAGGGAAAAACTGTTTTTT. Translating gives CASSSVLLGGAREKLFF.

V usage is TRBV19 and J usage is TRBJ2-3; 8 bases fit TRBD1. The trim removed 10 bases at V and 5 bases at J, leaving 11 bases unmatched. The CDR3 sequence is 14 residues long. Germline V gives CDR1 LNHDA, CDR2 SQIVND (reference sequence). The CDR3 DNA is TGTGCCACTAAGTGGACAGGGACATTAGATACGCAGTATTTT. This encodes CATKWTGTLDTQYF.

The rearrangement links TRBV6-6 to TRBJ2-7; D is perhaps TRBD1 (6 bases). CDR1 MNHNY and CDR2 SVGAGI come from the germline V gene (reference sequence). V was trimmed by 4 bases and J by 2 bases, leaving 12 bases between them. The CDR3 is 14 amino acids. CDR3 sequence reads: CASSLKAGAYEQYF. Written as DNA, the CDR3 is TGTGCCAGCAGTTTAAAGGCAGGGGCCTACGAGCAGTACTTC.

DNA for the CDR3: TGTGCCAGCAGCAATTCACCGGACACAGGGGATGGCTACACCTTC. Its translation is CASSNSPDTGDGYTF. V gene TRBV21-1 combines with J gene TRBJ1-2; the D segment call TRBD1 is taken from the table without a DNA check. TRBV21-1 has pseudogene status. This CDR3 contains 15 residues.

This clone was counted once. Germline and junction disagree at one end, which may indicate a read error. The chain recombines TRBV7-2 with TRBJ1-2; TRBD1 might be the D (5 bases). CDR1 and CDR2 (germline): SGHTA, FQGNSA. The CDR3 consists of 8 residues. CDR3 protein: CASSLDIF. CDR3 coding DNA: TGTGCCAGCAGCTTGGACATCTTC. Full variable domain (outside the CDR3, taken from reference TRBV7-2 and TRBJ1-2): GAGVSQSPSNKVTEKGKDVELRCDPISGHTALYWYRQSLGQGLEFLIYFQGNSAPDKSGLPSDRFSAERTGGSVSTLTIQRTQQEDSAVYLCASSLDIFGSGTRLTVV.

The chain recombines TRBV6-1 with TRBJ1-2, with D possibly matching TRBD1 (5 bases). Germline V gene lookup returns CDR1 MNHNS and CDR2 SASEGT. The CDR3 has 13 amino acids. Trimming took off 6 bases at V and 4 bases at J, with 12 bases between the two ends. In DNA form, the CDR3 reads TGTGCCAGCAGAACAGGCCAGGGCTATGGCTACACCTTC. This codes for CASRTGQGYGYTF.

V gene TRBV6-5 combines with J gene TRBJ1-1; 10 bases agree with TRBD1. Per the germline V gene, CDR1 is MNHEY and CDR2 is SVGAGI. The V gene end was trimmed by 2 bases and the J gene end by 3 bases; junction bases not matched to a gene: 6. The CDR3 extends over 16 amino acids. The CDR3 protein is CASSYAGQGRDTEAFF. CDR3 in DNA: TGTGCCAGCAGTTACGCGGGACAGGGGCGTGACACTGAAGCTTTCTTT.

This chain connects TRBV4-1 to TRBJ1-6, with 7 bases identical to TRBD1. The trim removed 1 base at V and 13 bases at J, leaving 7 bases unmatched. The length of the CDR3 is 14 residues. Germline CDR1 reads MGHRA; CDR2 reads YSYEKL. The CDR3 sequence: CASSQVGTVSPLHF. In nucleotides, the CDR3 is TGCGCCAGCAGCCAAGTAGGGACAGTTTCCCCCCTCCACTTT.

Only a few counts were recorded for this clone. The chain recombines TRBV6-5 with TRBJ1-3; 7 bases align to TRBD1. Per germline, CDR1 MNHEY and CDR2 SVGAGI. J was trimmed by 2 bases and V by 9 bases; bases with no gene match: 7. The CDR3 contains 14 residues. The CDR3 is CASRYRGTGNTIYF. The CDR3 DNA reads TGTGCCAGTCGGTACAGGGGTACTGGAAACACCATATATTTT.

The chain uses TRBV27 and TRBJ1-2; 10 bases map to TRBD1. V trimming: 6 bases; J trimming: 7 bases; junction bases outside the gene matches: 11. Germline V gene sequence: CDR1 MNHEY, CDR2 SMNVEV (reference sequence). This CDR3 contains 15 residues. CDR3 in amino acids: CASSSRTTGGFGYTF. The CDR3 nucleotides are TGTGCCAGCAGCTCCCGAACGACAGGGGGCTTTGGCTACACCTTC.

This clone has a handful of counts. The chain is built from TRBV6-6 and TRBJ1-5; D unresolved. The germline gives CDR1 MNHNY, CDR2 SVGAGI (reference sequence). This CDR3 has 14 amino acids. Trimming shortened V by 5 bases and J by 2 bases, and 10 bases separated the two germline ends. The CDR3 here is CASSRQEGNQPQHF. The CDR3 DNA is TGTGCCAGCAGTCGTCAGGAGGGCAATCAGCCCCAGCATTTT.

J is TRBJ2-1 and V is TRBV19; tentatively, D is TRBD2 (7 bases). Germline CDR1 and CDR2: LNHDA and SQIVND (reference sequence). Between the trimmed V and J ends, which lost 3 bases and 6 bases, there was a span of 21 bases. The CDR3 is 17 residues long. CDR3 protein: CASSMGTRGTIGNEQFF. The CDR3 nucleotides read TGTGCCAGTAGTATGGGAACGAGGGGGACTATAGGCAATGAGCAGTTCTTC.

This chain uses TRBV4-2 with TRBJ2-3, with TRBD2 matching over 11 bases. CDR3 size: 15 residues. The junction had 3 bases not matched to a gene; V was cut back by 5 bases and J by 2 bases. Germline CDR1 LGHNA, CDR2 YNFKEQ. The CDR3 spells CASSLAGGPTDTQYF. CDR3 sequence (DNA): TGTGCCAGCAGCTTAGCGGGGGGGCCCACAGATACGCAGTATTTT.